Each of the 25 T cell receptor beta chains below was sequenced from the same sample in a study of blood T cells in healthy people across ages. Next came a second PCR, run for roughly 6 to 11 cycles, which used a sample-barcoded 5' primer along with a J-beta primer mix. MiXCR, run by TCRdb on the 5' RACE reads, gives a single entry per CDR3 protein. The sample contains around 800,000 distinct CDR3 sequences, less than 60% of which appear only once. Specimen: blood. The origin of the receptors is a man aged 80 or over in good health.

The rearrangement uses TRBV12-3 or TRBV12-4 and TRBJ1-1, with D possibly matching TRBD1 (6 bases). The CDR3 extends over 15 amino acids. V was cut by 3 bases and J by 1 base, with 12 bases left in between. CDR3 sequence: CASSFRVGQNTEAFF. As DNA, the CDR3 is TGTGCCAGCAGTTTCCGTGTGGGACAGAACACTGAAGCTTTCTTT.

Remarks on this clonotype: Compared with germline, one end of the junction differs, possibly owing to a read error. The chain joins TRBV4-3 to TRBJ2-1, with D unclear. Germline V lookup: CDR1 LGHNA, CDR2 YSLEER. The CDR3 consists of 16 residues. DNA for the CDR3: TGCGCCGGCAGCCAAGCAACCGTCGCATTCACCGATGAGCAGTTCTTC. Translating gives CAGSQATVAFTDEQFF.

V and J are TRBV2 and TRBJ2-2; TRBD2 aligns across 7 bases. Per germline, CDR1 SNHLY and CDR2 FYNNEI. The CDR3 runs 14 residues. V gave up 10 bases and J gave up 5 bases; unmatched junction bases: 10. CDR3 nucleotide sequence: TGTGCCACCAGGGCCGGGACTACAACCGGGGAGCTGTTTTTT. Residues: CATRAGTTTGELFF.

On this clonotype itself: A much larger clone lies a single base off, so this may be a read error. The chain links TRBV7-3 to TRBJ2-1; 12 positions match TRBD2. The end of the DNA is better explained by TRBJ2-7, so the J call may be wrong. Per the germline V gene, CDR1 is SGHTA and CDR2 is FQGTGA. The CDR3 runs 19 residues. For the CDR3, the DNA is TGTGCCAGCAGCCCGAGGACTAGCGGGGACCCTAAAGCCTACAATGAGCAGTACTTC. This translates into CASSPRTSGDPKAYNEQYF.

Only a few counts were recorded for this clonotype. The chain combines TRBV20-1 with TRBJ2-5; weak D call: TRBD1 (6 bases). Deletions cut 5 bases from V and 2 bases from J, with 18 bases between. The CDR3 covers 15 residues. Germline-derived CDR1 and CDR2 are DFQATT and SNEGSKA (reference sequence). The CDR3 bases are TGCAGTGCTTACCTCCCCGGACAGTCTCAAGAGACCCAGTACTTC. It is translated as CSAYLPGQSQETQYF.

The V and J genes are TRBV6-1 and TRBJ2-3; D is possibly TRBD2 (7 bases). V was clipped by 9 bases and J by 0 bases, with 13 bases between them. The length of the CDR3 is 14 residues. Germline V lookup: CDR1 MNHNS, CDR2 SASEGT. The CDR3 sequence: CASRGGFSTDTQYF. The CDR3, as DNA: TGTGCCAGTAGGGGGGGGTTTAGCACAGATACGCAGTATTTT.

The chain recombines TRBV5-1 with TRBJ2-2; the D gene is possibly TRBD1 (5 bases). The CDR3 consists of 14 residues. V was clipped by 4 bases and J by 1 base, with 8 bases between them. Germline assignment: CDR1 SGHRS and CDR2 YFSETQ. DNA of the CDR3: TGCGCCAGCAGCGTGACAGTGAACACCGGGGAGCTGTTTTTT. Amino acids: CASSVTVNTGELFF.

In its sample, this clonotype was seen many times. This chain joins TRBV28 and TRBJ2-7; D might be TRBD2 (5 bases). Per germline, CDR1 MDHEN and CDR2 SYDVKM. This CDR3 contains 11 residues. Deletions cut 3 bases from V and 9 bases from J, with 9 bases between. DNA for the CDR3: TGTGCCAGCAGTTTTGGTGGGAGGCAGTACTTC. It specifies CASSFGGRQYF. The variable domain in full, completed from reference TRBV28 and TRBJ2-7, reads DVKVTQSSRYLVKRTGEKVFLECVQDMDHENMFWYRQDPGLGLRLIYFSYDVKMKEKGDIPEGYSVSREKKERFSLILESASTNQTSMYLCASSFGGRQYFGPGTRLTVT.

The J gene is TRBJ1-4, the V gene TRBV20-1; possibly TRBD1 for D (6 bases). Germline CDR1 DFQATT, CDR2 SNEGSKA (reference sequence). The CDR3 has 14 amino acids. The V gene lost 6 bases and the J gene lost 8 bases, with 19 bases spanning the gap. The CDR3 DNA reads TGCAGTGCCTGGCCCGGGGGCCAGGGGGAAAAACTGTTTTTT. Its translation: CSAWPGGQGEKLFF.

This rearrangement joins TRBV20-1 to TRBJ2-1; D tentatively fits TRBD1 or TRBD2 (5 bases each). With 6 bases removed from V and 9 bases from J, the gap between germline ends came to 30 bases. The germline V gene encodes CDR1 DFQATT and CDR2 SNEGSKA (reference sequence). The CDR3 consists of 17 residues. This CDR3 reads CSAGRDVWEPGISEQFF. CDR3 nucleotides: TGCAGTGCCGGCCGGGACGTGTGGGAGCCGGGGATCAGTGAGCAGTTCTTC.

The V gene is TRBV25-1, the J gene TRBJ2-7, with D perhaps TRBD1 (6 bases). Per germline, CDR1 MGHDK and CDR2 SYGVNS. The V end was cut by 4 bases, the J end by 2 bases, with 15 bases between. The CDR3 runs 15 residues. CDR3 amino acids: CASSGHWDTPYEQYF. CDR3 nucleotide sequence: TGTGCCAGCAGTGGCCATTGGGACACCCCCTACGAGCAGTACTTC.

Notes on this clonotype: A clone one base away is much larger, so this may be a read error. The chain uses TRBV10-3 and TRBJ2-3, with 7 bases matching TRBD2. The CDR3 has 17 amino acids. The junction had 8 bases not matched to a gene; V was cut back by 2 bases and J by 0 bases. Germline V gene sequence: CDR1 ENHRY, CDR2 SYGVKD. CDR3 in amino acids: CAISEVTSESSTDTQYF. The CDR3 DNA is TGTGCCATCAGTGAGGTAACTAGCGAGAGTAGCACAGATACGCAGTATTTT.

The V gene is TRBV20-1, the J gene TRBJ2-1; D perhaps matches TRBD1 (5 bases). The J call is uncertain, as TRBJ2-7 better fits the DNA end. Germline-derived CDR1 and CDR2 are DFQATT and SNEGSKA (reference sequence). The CDR3 loop spans 10 amino acids. CDR3 in amino acids: CSATRVEQYF. The CDR3 DNA reads TGCAGTGCAACCAGGGTAGAGCAGTACTTC.

This chain connects TRBV24-1 to TRBJ2-2; D not resolved. Trimming removed 4 bases at V and 3 bases at J, with 11 bases between. The CDR3 sequence is 15 residues long. Germline CDR1 and CDR2: KGHDR and SFDVKD. The CDR3 sequence is CATSERQADTGELFF. CDR3 nucleotide sequence: TGTGCCACCAGTGAGCGTCAGGCTGACACCGGGGAGCTGTTTTTT.

In its sample, this clonotype was seen a few times. The CDR3 spells CSAQTSSYEQYF. The CDR3 nucleotides are TGCAGCGCTCAGACTAGCTCCTACGAGCAGTACTTC. The V gene is TRBV29-1, the J gene TRBJ2-7; D might be TRBD2 (6 bases). The CDR3 has 12 amino acids. V was clipped by 7 bases and J by 0 bases, with 10 bases between them. The V gene's germline CDR1 is SQVTM and CDR2 ANQGSEA.

The gene calls are TRBV7-3 and TRBJ1-6; 9 nucleotides agree with TRBD1. With V trimmed by 2 bases and J by 9 bases, 20 bases remained unmatched. Germline CDR1 and CDR2: SGHTA and FQGTGA. The CDR3 length is 20 residues. The DNA of the CDR3 is TGTGCCAGCAGCTTACTACCGGGACAGGGTCCCTCAATAATCAGTTCACCCCTCCACTTT. Its translation: CASSLLPGQGPSIISSPLHF.

The rearrangement joins TRBV20-1 to TRBJ2-7; 9 bases line up with TRBD1. V trimming: 3 bases; J trimming: 1 base; junction bases outside the gene matches: 7. In germline, CDR1 is DFQATT, CDR2 SNEGSKA (reference sequence). The CDR3 totals 15 residues. DNA of the CDR3: TGCAGTGCTAGTGAGGGACAGGGTGTTTCCTACGAGCAGTACTTC. Translated: CSASEGQGVSYEQYF.

This clonotype was seen a handful of times. The genes are TRBV7-2 and TRBJ1-1, with TRBD1 matching 10 bases. V gave up 1 base and J gave up 3 bases; unmatched junction bases: 5. CDR1 and CDR2 (germline): SGHTA, FQGNSA. The CDR3 totals 16 residues. CDR3 sequence (DNA): TGTGCCAGCAGCTTAGTGGGACAGGGGTTGGACACTGAAGCTTTCTTT. It is translated as CASSLVGQGLDTEAFF. The full variable domain, with the rest looked up from reference TRBV7-2 and TRBJ1-1, is GAGVSQSPSNKVTEKGKDVELRCDPISGHTALYWYRQSLGQGLEFLIYFQGNSAPDKSGLPSDRFSAERTGGSVSTLTIQRTQQEDSAVYLCASSLVGQGLDTEAFFGQGTRLTVV.

The sample holds a few counts of this clonotype. The chain is built from TRBV5-1 and TRBJ2-1; D perhaps matches TRBD2 (6 bases). TRBJ2-7 explains the end of the DNA better; the J call may be wrong. There are 16 residues in the CDR3. Germline values: CDR1 SGHRS, CDR2 YFSETQ. CDR3: CASSTIAERTYNEQYF. The CDR3, as DNA: TGCGCCAGCAGCACTATAGCGGAGCGGACCTACAATGAGCAGTACTTC.

Details on this clonotype: A much larger clone lies a single base off, so this may be a read error. V is TRBV29-1 and J is TRBJ1-2; D remains unclear. Germline CDR1 reads SQVTM; CDR2 reads ANQGSEA. This CDR3 contains 13 residues. The ends were cut back, 7 bases at V and 0 bases at J, with 12 bases in the middle. CDR3 amino acids: CSGDGGSNYGYTF. The CDR3, as DNA: TGCAGCGGTGACGGCGGTTCTAACTATGGCTACACCTTC.

As for this clonotype: The junction differs from germline at one of its ends, possibly a read error. This chain joins TRBV19 and TRBJ2-1, with 9 bases fitting TRBD2. CDR3 length equals 14 residues. Germline V gene sequence: CDR1 LNHDA, CDR2 SQIVND (reference sequence). Here the CDR3 DNA reads TGTGCAAGTAACCCCGCTAGCGGGAACCATGAGCAGTTCTTC. Protein: CASNPASGNHEQFF.

This clonotype has at least ten counts. The chain employs TRBV18 and TRBJ2-1; 9 bases line up with TRBD2. The V gene's germline CDR1 is KGHSH and CDR2 LQKENI. The CDR3 sequence is 18 residues long. V gave up 3 bases and J gave up 0 bases; unmatched junction bases: 9. The CDR3 DNA sequence: TGTGCCAGCTCACCTCAGATTAGCGGGAGCGACTCCTACAATGAGCAGTTCTTC. Its protein product is CASSPQISGSDSYNEQFF.

This clonotype was seen a handful of times. The chain is built from TRBV10-3 and TRBJ2-1; D gene uncertain. The ends were cut back, 6 bases at V and 7 bases at J, with 10 bases in the middle. CDR1 is ENHRY, CDR2 SYGVKD, per germline. The CDR3 spans 12 residues. CDR3 coding DNA: TGTGCCATCAGCCTGGTCGAGAATGAGCAGTTCTTC. Protein: CAISLVENEQFF.

This clonotype was counted a few times. The chain links TRBV14 to TRBJ2-5; 8 bases agree with TRBD2. V shed 1 base and J 0 bases; nucleotides not matched to a gene: 1. Germline V gives CDR1 SGHDN, CDR2 FVKESK. The CDR3 contains 15 residues. CDR3 sequence reads: CASSQGLANQETQYF. In DNA form, the CDR3 reads TGTGCCAGCAGCCAAGGACTAGCGAACCAAGAGACCCAGTACTTC.

The chain is built from TRBV11-2 and TRBJ2-4, with 11 nucleotides matching TRBD1. Judging by the DNA end, TRBJ2-7 fits better; the J call may be wrong. Per the germline V gene, CDR1 is SGHAT and CDR2 is FQNNGV. CDR3 length equals 15 residues. Here the CDR3 reads CASSGGTGGPYEQYF. The CDR3 coding sequence is TGTGCCAGCAGCGGAGGGACAGGGGGACCCTACGAGCAGTACTTC.